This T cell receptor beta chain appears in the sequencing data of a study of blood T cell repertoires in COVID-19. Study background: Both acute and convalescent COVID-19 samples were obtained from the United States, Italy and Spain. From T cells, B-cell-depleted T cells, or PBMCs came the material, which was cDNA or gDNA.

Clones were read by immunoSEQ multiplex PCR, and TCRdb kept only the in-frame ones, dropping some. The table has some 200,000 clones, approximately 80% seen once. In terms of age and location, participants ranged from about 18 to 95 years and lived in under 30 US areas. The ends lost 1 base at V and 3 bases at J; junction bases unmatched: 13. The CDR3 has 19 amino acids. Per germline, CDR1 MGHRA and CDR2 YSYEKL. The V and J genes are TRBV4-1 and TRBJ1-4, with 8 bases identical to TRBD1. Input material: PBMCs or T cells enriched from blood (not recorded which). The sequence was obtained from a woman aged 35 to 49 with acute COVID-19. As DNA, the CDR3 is TGCGCCAGCAGCCAAGTTTGGGGTCGGGCAGGGGGCTCTAATGAAAAACTGTTTTTT. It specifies CASSQVWGRAGGSNEKLFF.